These T cell receptor beta chains were read from a single sample in a study of PD-1 blockade in classical Hodgkin lymphoma. The protocol was immunoSEQ multiplex PCR, while the TCRdb copy is restricted to in-frame clones and leaves out a portion. This sample has 9,500 to 12,000 clones, with 85% found just once. The sample consisted of peripheral blood mononuclear cells (PBMCs), taken at baseline. The receptors derive from a human donor with classical Hodgkin lymphoma. Both conserved end residues are part of each CDR3. Each record gives: D gene, J gene, clone size, V gene, CDR3 protein, CDR3 DNA. D genes are given only for firm matches. Not every row has a clone size; where given, it reads once, few, many or a size class.

D: NA; J: TRBJ1-5; size: NA; V: TRBV7-2; CDR3: CASSPFLSSNQPQHF; DNA: TGTGCCAGCAGTCCGTTCCTTTCAAGCAATCAGCCCCAGCATTTT
D: NA; J: TRBJ1-5; size: NA; V: TRBV18; CDR3: CASSDQGQQPQHF; DNA: TGTGCCAGCTCAGATCAGGGTCAACAGCCCCAGCATTTT
D: NA; J: TRBJ2-7; size: NA; V: TRBV7-8; CDR3: CASSLAGPGASYEQYF; DNA: TGTGCCAGCAGCTTAGCGGGGCCAGGGGCATCCTACGAGCAGTACTTC
D: NA; J: TRBJ2-1; size: NA; V: TRBV2; CDR3: CASSYGSSYNEQFF; DNA: TGTGCCAGCAGTTACGGGAGCTCCTACAATGAGCAGTTCTTC
D: NA; J: TRBJ1-3; size: NA; V: TRBV29-1; CDR3: CSAQGNAGNTIYF; DNA: TGCAGCGCTCAGGGAAATGCTGGAAACACCATATATTTT
D: NA; J: TRBJ1-4; size: NA; V: TRBV7-9; CDR3: CASSLGQGGQEKLFF; DNA: TGTGCCAGCAGCTTAGGGCAGGGCGGTCAGGAAAAACTGTTTTTT
D: NA; J: TRBJ1-2; size: few; V: TRBV4-3; CDR3: CASSQGVANYGYTF; DNA: TGCGCCAGCAGCCAAGGGGTAGCTAACTATGGCTACACCTTC
D: NA; J: TRBJ1-2; size: NA; V: TRBV9; CDR3: CASSVAPDSGRLDGYTF; DNA: TGTGCCAGCAGCGTAGCTCCGGACAGCGGCCGCCTTGATGGCTACACCTTC
D: TRBD1; J: TRBJ1-2; size: NA; V: TRBV7-9; CDR3: CASSPLGSTGDGYTF; DNA: TGTGCCAGCAGCCCTTTGGGGTCGACAGGGGATGGCTACACCTTC
D: TRBD2; J: TRBJ2-5; size: NA; V: TRBV18; CDR3: CASEPLAEETQYF; DNA: TGTGCCAGCGAACCTCTAGCGGAAGAGACCCAGTACTTC
D: NA; J: TRBJ2-3; size: NA; V: TRBV10-2; CDR3: CASSELRSGVGTDTQYF; DNA: TGCGCCAGCAGTGAGTTAAGGAGTGGAGTGGGCACAGATACGCAGTATTTT
D: NA; J: TRBJ2-4; size: NA; V: TRBV4-2; CDR3: CASSLDIRQLGNIQYF; DNA: TGTGCCAGCAGCTTAGACATTCGGCAGTTGGGAAACATTCAGTACTTC
D: TRBD1; J: TRBJ1-3; size: NA; V: TRBV27; CDR3: CASSLSGRGAGNTIYF; DNA: TGTGCCAGCAGTTTATCAGGCAGGGGGGCTGGAAACACCATATATTTT
D: NA; J: TRBJ2-7; size: NA; V: TRBV19; CDR3: CASSIGHPDYEQYF; DNA: TGTGCCAGTAGTATTGGGCACCCCGACTACGAGCAGTACTTC
D: TRBD1; J: TRBJ1-5; size: NA; V: TRBV19; CDR3: CASSTGTDRNQPQHF; DNA: TGTGCCAGTAGTACCGGGACAGACCGTAATCAGCCCCAGCATTTT
D: NA; J: TRBJ2-2; size: NA; V: TRBV5-1; CDR3: CASSLVPTTGELFF; DNA: TGCGCCAGCAGCTTGGTTCCAACCACCGGGGAGCTGTTTTTT
D: TRBD1; J: TRBJ1-3; size: NA; V: TRBV9; CDR3: CASSGPGQASGTIYF; DNA: TGTGCCAGCAGCGGACCCGGACAGGCCAGTGGCACCATATATTTT
D: NA; J: TRBJ2-5; size: NA; V: TRBV28; CDR3: CASSLTVQETQYF; DNA: TGTGCTAGCAGTTTAACAGTCCAAGAGACCCAGTACTTC
D: NA; J: TRBJ2-1; size: NA; V: TRBV7-9; CDR3: CASSFPSHEQFF; DNA: TGTGCCAGCAGCTTTCCCTCCCATGAGCAGTTCTTC
D: NA; J: TRBJ1-2; size: NA; V: TRBV19; CDR3: CASSILGRRGRGYTF; DNA: TGTGCCAGTAGTATTTTGGGTCGGCGGGGACGTGGCTACACCTTC
D: NA; J: TRBJ1-1; size: NA; V: TRBV7-8; CDR3: CASTPLTNTEAFF; DNA: TGTGCCAGCACCCCGCTCACCAACACTGAAGCTTTCTTT
D: TRBD2; J: TRBJ2-7; size: NA; V: TRBV4-1; CDR3: CASSQVPSGSSYEQYF; DNA: TGCGCCAGCAGCCAAGTACCTAGCGGGAGCTCCTACGAGCAGTACTTC
D: TRBD1; J: TRBJ2-2; size: NA; V: TRBV4-1; CDR3: CASSQEIHRGIAGELFF; DNA: TGCGCCAGCAGCCAAGAAATTCACAGGGGAATCGCCGGGGAGCTGTTTTTT
D: NA; J: TRBJ2-1; size: NA; V: TRBV5-6; CDR3: CASSRGWGHEQFF; DNA: TGTGCCAGCAGCCGCGGTTGGGGCCATGAGCAGTTCTTC
D: NA; J: TRBJ2-7; size: NA; V: TRBV6-6; CDR3: CASGPSIYEQYF; DNA: TGTGCCAGCGGACCCTCCATCTACGAGCAGTACTTC
D: NA; J: TRBJ1-2; size: NA; V: TRBV11-3; CDR3: CASSSTRGSYGYTF; DNA: TGTGCCAGCAGCTCGACCCGGGGCAGCTATGGCTACACCTTC
D: TRBD1; J: TRBJ1-1; size: once; V: TRBV19; CDR3: CASHPSQGQYNTEAFF; DNA: TGTGCCAGCCATCCATCCCAGGGACAGTACAACACTGAAGCTTTCTTT
D: NA; J: TRBJ2-1; size: NA; V: TRBV5-4; CDR3: CASRLGGVGGTEQFF; DNA: TGTGCCAGCCGCTTGGGGGGTGTTGGGGGAACTGAGCAGTTCTTC
D: TRBD2; J: TRBJ2-3; size: NA; V: TRBV6-5; CDR3: CASSYEAGVVGDTQYF; DNA: TGTGCCAGCAGTTACGAGGCGGGGGTTGTGGGAGATACGCAGTATTTT
D: NA; J: TRBJ2-5; size: NA; V: TRBV11-2; CDR3: CASSLGSETQYF; DNA: TGTGCCAGCAGCTTGGGGTCGGAGACCCAGTACTTC
D: NA; J: TRBJ2-1; size: NA; V: TRBV25-1; CDR3: CASSEYVYNEQFF; DNA: TGTGCCAGCAGTGAATATGTTTATAATGAGCAGTTCTTC
D: TRBD2; J: TRBJ2-3; size: NA; V: TRBV10-1; CDR3: CASSRGRGVGTDTQYF; DNA: TGCGCCAGCAGTCGCGGGAGGGGTGTCGGCACAGATACGCAGTATTTT
D: TRBD1; J: TRBJ2-7; size: NA; V: TRBV2; CDR3: CASRRQGDPYEQYF; DNA: TGTGCCAGCAGAAGACAGGGGGACCCCTACGAGCAGTACTTC
D: NA; J: TRBJ2-7; size: NA; V: TRBV9; CDR3: CASSVDGRGAVYEQYF; DNA: TGTGCCAGCAGCGTAGATGGCAGGGGAGCAGTTTACGAGCAGTACTTC
D: NA; J: TRBJ1-5; size: NA; V: TRBV2; CDR3: CASSEEGSPQHF; DNA: TGTGCCAGCAGCGAGGAGGGGTCGCCCCAGCATTTT
D: NA; J: TRBJ1-1; size: once; V: TRBV5-1; CDR3: CASSPRSWMNTEAFF; DNA: TGCGCCAGCAGCCCGAGAAGCTGGATGAACACTGAAGCTTTCTTT
D: NA; J: TRBJ2-7; size: once; V: TRBV11-2; CDR3: CASSLGRQTYEQYF; DNA: TGTGCCAGCAGCTTAGGGCGACAGACCTACGAGCAGTACTTC
D: TRBD1; J: TRBJ1-2; size: NA; V: TRBV7-3; CDR3: CASSPMTGDGYTF; DNA: TGTGCCAGCAGCCCTATGACAGGGGACGGCTACACCTTC
D: NA; J: TRBJ2-5; size: NA; V: TRBV2; CDR3: CASSTTRAALPQETQYF; DNA: TGTGCCAGCAGTACTACCCGGGCCGCACTTCCCCAAGAGACCCAGTACTTC
D: NA; J: TRBJ1-5; size: NA; V: TRBV4-1; CDR3: CASSPDGNQPQHF; DNA: TGCGCCAGCAGCCCGGACGGGAATCAGCCCCAGCATTTT
D: NA; J: TRBJ2-1; size: NA; V: TRBV5-1; CDR3: CASSLPSDSYNEQFF; DNA: TGCGCCAGCAGCTTGCCCTCCGACTCCTACAATGAGCAGTTCTTC
D: NA; J: TRBJ2-1; size: NA; V: TRBV19; CDR3: CASSIARANEQFF; DNA: TGTGCCAGTAGTATAGCAAGGGCCAATGAGCAGTTCTTC
D: NA; J: TRBJ1-1; size: NA; V: TRBV28; CDR3: CASSPAPGNTEAFF; DNA: TGTGCCAGCAGTCCCGCCCCAGGGAACACTGAAGCTTTCTTT
D: NA; J: TRBJ1-2; size: NA; V: TRBV7-3; CDR3: CASSLLSPGPYTF; DNA: TGTGCCAGCAGCTTATTATCTCCAGGACCCTACACCTTC
D: NA; J: TRBJ1-3; size: NA; V: TRBV7-3; CDR3: CASSLRPAGWNTIYF; DNA: TGTGCCAGCAGCCTTAGACCGGCCGGGTGGAACACCATATATTTT
D: NA; J: TRBJ1-5; size: NA; V: TRBV10-3; CDR3: CAIGTLSNQPQHF; DNA: TGTGCCATCGGGACCCTTAGCAATCAGCCCCAGCATTTT
D: NA; J: TRBJ1-1; size: NA; V: TRBV29-1; CDR3: CSVDRGSGLEAFF; DNA: TGCAGCGTTGATCGGGGGAGCGGATTAGAAGCTTTCTTT
D: NA; J: TRBJ1-2; size: NA; V: TRBV4-3; CDR3: CASSQDPQLSNYGYTF; DNA: TGCGCCAGCAGCCAAGATCCCCAGCTTTCTAACTATGGCTACACCTTC
D: NA; J: TRBJ2-5; size: NA; V: TRBV11-2; CDR3: CASSQIQGQETQYF; DNA: TGTGCCAGCAGCCAAATACAGGGCCAAGAGACCCAGTACTTC
D: NA; J: TRBJ2-4; size: NA; V: TRBV10-3; CDR3: CAISDGNTLAKNIQYF; DNA: TGTGCCATCAGTGACGGGAATACCCTAGCCAAAAACATTCAGTACTTC
D: TRBD2; J: TRBJ2-7; size: NA; V: TRBV18; CDR3: CASSPGLAGGEQYF; DNA: TGTGCCAGCTCACCGGGACTAGCGGGAGGCGAGCAGTACTTC
D: NA; J: TRBJ1-3; size: NA; V: TRBV7-9; CDR3: CASSPRASGNTIYF; DNA: TGTGCCAGCAGCCCCCGGGCATCCGGAAACACCATATATTTT
D: NA; J: TRBJ2-7; size: NA; V: TRBV19; CDR3: CAPSGASGRFTTNEQYF; DNA: TGTGCCCCTTCAGGGGCTAGCGGTAGGTTTACCACGAACGAGCAGTACTTC
D: NA; J: TRBJ2-7; size: NA; V: TRBV4-1; CDR3: CASSQGTAQTYEQYF; DNA: TGCGCCAGCAGCCAAGGCACAGCGCAAACCTACGAGCAGTACTTC
D: NA; J: TRBJ1-4; size: NA; V: TRBV29-1; CDR3: CSNAARSNEKLFF; DNA: TGCAGTAATGCGGCTCGAAGTAATGAAAAACTGTTTTTT
D: TRBD2; J: TRBJ2-7; size: NA; V: TRBV11-3; CDR3: CASSRGLAGVGEQYF; DNA: TGTGCCAGCAGCCGGGGACTAGCGGGAGTCGGGGAGCAGTACTTC
D: TRBD2; J: TRBJ2-3; size: NA; V: TRBV15; CDR3: CATSRDTSGPQGTQYF; DNA: TGTGCCACCAGCAGAGACACTAGCGGGCCCCAAGGTACGCAGTATTTT
D: NA; J: TRBJ2-7; size: few; V: TRBV19; CDR3: CASLSARYEQYF; DNA: TGTGCCAGTCTCTCAGCCCGCTACGAGCAGTACTTC
D: NA; J: TRBJ2-2; size: few; V: TRBV25-1; CDR3: CASMWNTGELFF; DNA: TGTGCCAGCATGTGGAACACCGGGGAGCTGTTTTTT